This entry describes one T cell receptor beta chain. This record comes from a study of blood T cell repertoires in COVID-19. In the study overall: Sources were T cells, B-cell-depleted T cells, or PBMCs; the material itself was cDNA or gDNA.

TCRdb keeps only in-frame clones here, not all; method: immunoSEQ multiplex PCR. The data hold about 73,000 clones, with roughly 83% observed a single time. CDR3 length: 15 amino acids. CDR1 and CDR2 from the germline V gene are SGHTA and FQGNSA. V was shortened by 1 base and J by 7 bases, with 14 bases between the two germline ends. This receptor was identified in a man older than 75 with active or convalescent COVID-19. This chain links TRBV7-2 with TRBJ2-1; possibly TRBD2 for D (7 bases). Input material: peripheral blood. The DNA of the CDR3 is TGTGCCAGCAGCTTAGTGGGGGGGGCGCTAAATGAGCAGTTCTTC. It encodes CASSLVGGALNEQFF.